This TCR beta chain was recovered during a study of blood T cell repertoires in COVID-19. About the study: T cells, B-cell-depleted T cells, or PBMCs supplied cDNA or gDNA.

This table comes from immunoSEQ multiplex PCR, and its TCRdb copy is limited to in-frame clones, with some not included. The table has about 80,000 clones, around nine tenths seen once. Germline-derived CDR1 and CDR2 are DFQATT and SNEGSKA (reference sequence). This CDR3 spans 11 amino acids. The germline V and J ends were trimmed by 3 bases and 3 bases, with 6 bases remaining between them. The sample comprised peripheral blood. The TCR comes from a man between 65 and 80 years old with active or convalescent COVID-19. The chain links TRBV20-1 to TRBJ2-7, with D uncertain. CDR3: CSARNGYEQYF. In DNA form, the CDR3 reads TGCAGTGCTAGGAACGGCTACGAGCAGTACTTC.